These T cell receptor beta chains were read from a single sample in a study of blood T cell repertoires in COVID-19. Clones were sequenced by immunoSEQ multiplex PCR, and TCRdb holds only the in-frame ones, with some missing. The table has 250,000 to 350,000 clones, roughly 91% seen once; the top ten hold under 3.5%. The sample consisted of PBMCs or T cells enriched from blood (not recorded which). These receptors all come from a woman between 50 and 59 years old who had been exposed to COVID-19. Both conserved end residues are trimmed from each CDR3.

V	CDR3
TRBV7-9	ASSLDRVAEAF
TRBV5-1	ASSLSDRGTYEQY
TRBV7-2	ASGSGRQPQH
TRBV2	ASCWTTGTEAF
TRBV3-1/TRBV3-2	ASSPGGLREAF
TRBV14	ASSLLSGTGPTDTQY
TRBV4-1	ASSRDTNSEAF
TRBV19	ASSITGTTDTQY
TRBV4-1	ASSRLVGGTGELF
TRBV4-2	ASSQGNSGGYEQY
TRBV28	ASSQDRGDYGYT
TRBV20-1	SARSLGYT
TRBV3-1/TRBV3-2	ASSQGDRGGVYNSPLH
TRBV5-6	ASSLEKGAGGYSNQPQH
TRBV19	ASSTRDRGTPYEQY
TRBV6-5	ASSYSIRVVNSPLH
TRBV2	ASRATVNYGYT
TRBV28	ASTTGSSYEQY
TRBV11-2	ASSLDNPGQGIYEQY
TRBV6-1	ASSEGMVGGGSPLH
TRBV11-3	ASSLVGGETQY
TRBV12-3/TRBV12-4	ASSLRVGPQH
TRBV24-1	ATSDSTGYNEQF
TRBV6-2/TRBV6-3	ASSYSRVRDTEAF
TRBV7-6	ASSLAQGAVDNEQF
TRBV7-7	ASSLRQGVNEKLF
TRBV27	ASTSQGADYEQY
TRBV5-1	ASSSSPGQGMNIQY
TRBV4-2	ASSQDLAGGTDTQY
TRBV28	ASSSDWGDYEQY
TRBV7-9	ASSPAAVNYGYT
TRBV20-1	SATRQVEAF
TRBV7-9	ASSGDRGRPNEKLF
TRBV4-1	ASSLTQDTTGGGYGYT
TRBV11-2	ASSPRLGATDTQY
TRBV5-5	ASSFTGNTEAF
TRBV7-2	ASSLHGTGSSGANVLT